Listed below are T cell receptor beta chains from one sample, sequenced in a study of cytotoxic CD8 clonotypes in ibrutinib-treated CLL. The table came from immunoSEQ multiplex PCR; TCRdb's copy has only in-frame clones and leaves some out. Of fewer than 400,000 clones in the sample, approximately 67% were seen once. The specimen comprised PBMCs, sampled after 36 months of ibrutinib treatment. The receptor source for this set is a human donor with chronic lymphocytic leukemia. Each CDR3 is given with its conserved first and last residue. The order of the fields is D gene, J gene, clone size, V gene, CDR3 DNA, CDR3 protein. The D gene is left open where the match is weak. The size of a clone is reported for some rows only, either as once, few or many, or as a class for expanded clones.

>.|TRBJ2-5|.|TRBV7-6
TGTGCCAGCAGCCGCTCCGGGGAAGAGACCCAGTACTTC
CASSRSGEETQYF
>TRBD2|TRBJ2-1|.|TRBV28
TGTGCCAGCAGTTTCAAGGTTAGCGGGACTTACAATGAGCAGTTCTTC
CASSFKVSGTYNEQFF
>.|TRBJ2-7|few|TRBV19
TGTGCCAGTAGTATAGGGGTCGGCACCTACGAGCAGTACTTC
CASSIGVGTYEQYF
>.|TRBJ2-7|few|TRBV28
TGTGCCAGCAGTTTCGGACTTCTCTACTACGAGCAGTACTTC
CASSFGLLYYEQYF
>.|TRBJ2-7|.|TRBV29-1
TGCAGCGTTGTGGAAGGGAGCTCCTACGAGCAGTACTTC
CSVVEGSSYEQYF
>.|TRBJ1-6|.|TRBV4-2
TGTGCCAGCAGCCAAGAAGCTAGCCCCGGCGCCTATAATTCACCCCTCCACTTT
CASSQEASPGAYNSPLHF
>.|TRBJ1-2|.|TRBV14
TGTGCCAGCAGCCAACAACGGTTCTATGGCTACACCTTC
CASSQQRFYGYTF
>TRBD2|TRBJ2-1|.|TRBV19
TGTGCCAGTAAGGGGCTAGTAGCGGGAAAAATAACTGAGCAGTTCTTC
CASKGLVAGKITEQFF
>.|TRBJ2-3|.|TRBV11-1
TGTGCCAGCAGCCAGGCAGATACGCAGTATTTT
CASSQADTQYF
>.|TRBJ2-1|.|TRBV11-1
TGTGCCAGCAGCCCGACCTCCTACAATGAGCAGTTCTTC
CASSPTSYNEQFF
>.|TRBJ2-2|.|TRBV5-4
TGTGCCAGCAGCCCTGGAACGGGAGTTTCAACCGGGGAGCTGTTTTTT
CASSPGTGVSTGELFF
>.|TRBJ2-2|few|TRBV6-6
TGTGCCAGCACCGTACTGCACACCGGGGAGCTGTTTTTT
CASTVLHTGELFF
>.|TRBJ2-3|.|TRBV15
TGTGCCACCAGCAGAGGCCTTACAGGGTTCGGCACAGATACGCAGTATTTT
CATSRGLTGFGTDTQYF